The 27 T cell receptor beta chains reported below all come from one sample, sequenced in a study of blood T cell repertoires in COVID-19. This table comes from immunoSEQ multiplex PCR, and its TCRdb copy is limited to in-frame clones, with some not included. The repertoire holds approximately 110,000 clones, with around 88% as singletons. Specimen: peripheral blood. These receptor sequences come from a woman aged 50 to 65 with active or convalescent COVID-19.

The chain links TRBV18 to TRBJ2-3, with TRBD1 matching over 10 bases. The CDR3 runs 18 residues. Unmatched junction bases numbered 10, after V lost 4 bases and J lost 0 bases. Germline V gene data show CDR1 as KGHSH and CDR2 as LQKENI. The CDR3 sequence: CASSLPVGTGDSTDTQYF. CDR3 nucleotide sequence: TGTGCCAGCTCACTACCGGTGGGGACAGGGGATAGCACAGATACGCAGTATTTT. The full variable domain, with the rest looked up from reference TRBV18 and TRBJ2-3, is NAGVMQNPRHLVRRRGQEARLRCSPMKGHSHVYWYRQLPEEGLKFMVYLQKENIIDESGMPKERFSAEFPKEGPSILRIQQVVRGDSAAYFCASSLPVGTGDSTDTQYFGPGTRLTVL.

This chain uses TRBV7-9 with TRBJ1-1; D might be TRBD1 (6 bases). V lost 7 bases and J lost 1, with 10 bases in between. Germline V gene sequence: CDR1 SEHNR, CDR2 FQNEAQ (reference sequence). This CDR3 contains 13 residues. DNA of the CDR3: TGTGCCAGCACCACGGGACAGAACACTGAAGCTTTCTTT. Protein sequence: CASTTGQNTEAFF.

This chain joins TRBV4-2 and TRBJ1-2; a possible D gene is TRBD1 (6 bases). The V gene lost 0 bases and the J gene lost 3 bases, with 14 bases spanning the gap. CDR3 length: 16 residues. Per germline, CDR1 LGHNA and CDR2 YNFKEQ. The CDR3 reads CASSQDLQGRYYGYTF. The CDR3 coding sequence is TGTGCCAGCAGCCAAGATTTGCAGGGGCGGTACTATGGCTACACCTTC.

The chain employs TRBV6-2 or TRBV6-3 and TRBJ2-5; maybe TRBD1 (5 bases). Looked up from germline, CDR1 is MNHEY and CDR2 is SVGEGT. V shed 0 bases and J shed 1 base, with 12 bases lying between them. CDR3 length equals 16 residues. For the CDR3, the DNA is TGTGCCAGCAGTTACTCGATGACAGTCCCCCAAGAGACCCAGTACTTC. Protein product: CASSYSMTVPQETQYF.

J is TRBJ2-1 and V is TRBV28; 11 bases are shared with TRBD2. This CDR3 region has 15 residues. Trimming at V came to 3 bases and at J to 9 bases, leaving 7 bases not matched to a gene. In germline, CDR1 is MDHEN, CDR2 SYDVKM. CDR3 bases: TGTGCCAGCAGTTTTGGGGTAGCGGGGGGGGTTGAGCAGTTCTTC. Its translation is CASSFGVAGGVEQFF.

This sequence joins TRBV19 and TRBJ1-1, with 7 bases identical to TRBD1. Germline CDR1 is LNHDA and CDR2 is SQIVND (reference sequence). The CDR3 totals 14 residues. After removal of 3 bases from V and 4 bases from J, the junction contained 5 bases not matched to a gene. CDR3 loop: CASSMGQHATEAFF. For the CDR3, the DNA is TGTGCCAGTAGTATGGGACAGCATGCCACTGAAGCTTTCTTT.

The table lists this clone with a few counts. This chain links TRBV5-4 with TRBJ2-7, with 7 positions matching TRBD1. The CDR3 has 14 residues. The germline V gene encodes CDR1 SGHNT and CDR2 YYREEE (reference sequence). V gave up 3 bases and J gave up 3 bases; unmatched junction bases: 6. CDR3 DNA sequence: TGTGCCAGCAGCTACCCGGACAGGAACTACGAGCAGTACTTC. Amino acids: CASSYPDRNYEQYF.

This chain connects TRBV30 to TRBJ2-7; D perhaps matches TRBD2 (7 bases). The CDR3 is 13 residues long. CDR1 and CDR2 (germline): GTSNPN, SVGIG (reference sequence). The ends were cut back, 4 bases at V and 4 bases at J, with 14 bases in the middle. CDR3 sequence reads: CAWKGGGPYEQYF. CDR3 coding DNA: TGTGCCTGGAAGGGGGGGGGTCCTTACGAGCAGTACTTC.

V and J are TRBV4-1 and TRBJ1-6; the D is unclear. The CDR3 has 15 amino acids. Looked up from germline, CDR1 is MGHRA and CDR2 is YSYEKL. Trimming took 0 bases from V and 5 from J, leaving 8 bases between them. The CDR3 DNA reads TGCGCCAGCAGCCAAGACTACGGGGATAATTCACCCCTCCACTTT. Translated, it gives CASSQDYGDNSPLHF.

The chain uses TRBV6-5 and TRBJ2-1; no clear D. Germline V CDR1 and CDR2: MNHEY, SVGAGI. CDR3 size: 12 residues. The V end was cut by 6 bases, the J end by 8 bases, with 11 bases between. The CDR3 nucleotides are TGTGCCAGCAGGGTACCCGGTCATGAGCAGTTCTTC. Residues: CASRVPGHEQFF.

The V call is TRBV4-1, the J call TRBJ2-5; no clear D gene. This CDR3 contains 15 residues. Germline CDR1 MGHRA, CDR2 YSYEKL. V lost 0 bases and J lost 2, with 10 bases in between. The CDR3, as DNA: TGCGCCAGCAGCCAAGAAGAGCGTACTCAAGAGACCCAGTACTTC. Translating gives CASSQEERTQETQYF.

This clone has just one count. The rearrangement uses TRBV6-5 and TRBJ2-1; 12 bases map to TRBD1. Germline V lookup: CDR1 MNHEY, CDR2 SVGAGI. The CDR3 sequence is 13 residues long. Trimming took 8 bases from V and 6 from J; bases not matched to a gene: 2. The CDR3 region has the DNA TGTGCCAGCGGGGGACAGGGGGCCAATGAGCAGTTCTTC. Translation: CASGGQGANEQFF.

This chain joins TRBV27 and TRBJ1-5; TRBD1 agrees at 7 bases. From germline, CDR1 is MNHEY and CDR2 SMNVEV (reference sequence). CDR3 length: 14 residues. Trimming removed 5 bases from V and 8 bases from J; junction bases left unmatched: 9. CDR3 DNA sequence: TGTGCCAGCAGTCCCTGGACAGGCAACGAGCCCCAGCATTTT. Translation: CASSPWTGNEPQHF.

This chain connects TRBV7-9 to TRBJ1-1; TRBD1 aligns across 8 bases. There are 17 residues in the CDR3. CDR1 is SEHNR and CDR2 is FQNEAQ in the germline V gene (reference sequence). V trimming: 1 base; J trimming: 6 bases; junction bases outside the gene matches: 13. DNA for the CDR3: TGTGCCAGCAGCTTAGTGAGGACAGGGAATGTGAGGCCTGAAGCTTTCTTT. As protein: CASSLVRTGNVRPEAFF.

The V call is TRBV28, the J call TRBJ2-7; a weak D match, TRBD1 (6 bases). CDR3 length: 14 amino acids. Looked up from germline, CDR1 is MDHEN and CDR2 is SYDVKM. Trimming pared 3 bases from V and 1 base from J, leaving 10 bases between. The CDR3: CASSLAGVSYEQYF. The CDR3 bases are TGTGCCAGCAGTTTGGCAGGGGTTTCCTACGAGCAGTACTTC.

CDR3 in DNA: TGTGCCTGGAGGAGGGGGATGAACACTGAAGCTTTCTTT. This codes for CAWRRGMNTEAFF. The chain is built from TRBV30 and TRBJ1-1; perhaps TRBD1 as D (6 bases). The V end was cut by 3 bases, the J end by 0 bases, with 8 bases between. Germline values: CDR1 GTSNPN, CDR2 SVGIG (reference sequence). The length of the CDR3 is 13 residues.

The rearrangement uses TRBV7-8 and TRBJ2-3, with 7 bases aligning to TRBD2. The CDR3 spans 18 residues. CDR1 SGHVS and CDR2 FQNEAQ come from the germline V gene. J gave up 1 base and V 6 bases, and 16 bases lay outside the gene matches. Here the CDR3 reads CASRLGGSTVVGTDTQYF. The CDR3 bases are TGTGCCAGCAGGTTGGGCGGGAGTACAGTGGTAGGCACAGATACGCAGTATTTT.

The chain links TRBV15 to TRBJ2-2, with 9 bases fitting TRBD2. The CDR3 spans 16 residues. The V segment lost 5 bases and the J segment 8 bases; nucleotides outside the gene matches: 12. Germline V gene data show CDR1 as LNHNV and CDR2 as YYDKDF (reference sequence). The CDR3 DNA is TGTGCCACCAGCCCCGGGCGGGAGGGCCTTAAAGGGGAGCTGTTTTTT. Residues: CATSPGREGLKGELFF.

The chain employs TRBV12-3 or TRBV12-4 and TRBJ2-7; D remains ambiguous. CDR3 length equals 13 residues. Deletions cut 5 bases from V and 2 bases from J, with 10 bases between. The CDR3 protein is CASSGPWPYEQYF. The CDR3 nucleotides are TGTGCCAGCAGTGGCCCGTGGCCCTACGAGCAGTACTTC.

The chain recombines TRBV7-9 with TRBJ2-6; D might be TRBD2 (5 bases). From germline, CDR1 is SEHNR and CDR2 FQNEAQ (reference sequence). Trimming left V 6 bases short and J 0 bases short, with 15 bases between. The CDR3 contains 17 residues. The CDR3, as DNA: TGTGCCAGCAGGACGGGAACGATTGGCTCTGGGGCCAACGTCCTGACTTTC. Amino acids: CASRTGTIGSGANVLTF.

The CDR3 DNA reads TGTGCCTCACAGGGCCACTATGGCTACACCTTC. It encodes CASQGHYGYTF. The chain couples TRBV30 to TRBJ1-2, with TRBD1 as a possible D gene (6 bases). The CDR3 covers 11 residues. CDR1 GTSNPN and CDR2 SVGIG come from the germline V gene (reference sequence). V was pared by 7 bases and J by 3 bases, with 9 bases between.

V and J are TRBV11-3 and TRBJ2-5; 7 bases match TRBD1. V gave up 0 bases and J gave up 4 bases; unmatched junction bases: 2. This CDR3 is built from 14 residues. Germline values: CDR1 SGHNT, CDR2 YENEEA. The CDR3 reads CASSLDNRGETQYF. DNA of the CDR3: TGTGCCAGCAGCTTAGATAACAGGGGAGAGACCCAGTACTTC.

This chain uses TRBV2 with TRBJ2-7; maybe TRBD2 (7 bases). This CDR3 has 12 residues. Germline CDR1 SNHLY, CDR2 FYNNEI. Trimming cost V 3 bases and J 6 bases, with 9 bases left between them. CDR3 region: CASSDGGAEQYF. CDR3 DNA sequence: TGTGCCAGCAGTGATGGGGGGGCCGAGCAGTACTTC. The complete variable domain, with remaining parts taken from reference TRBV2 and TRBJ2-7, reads EPEVTQTPSHQVTQMGQEVILRCVPISNHLYFYWYRQILGQKVEFLVSFYNNEISEKSEIFDDQFSVERPDGSNFTLKIRSTKLEDSAMYFCASSDGGAEQYFGPGTRLTVT.

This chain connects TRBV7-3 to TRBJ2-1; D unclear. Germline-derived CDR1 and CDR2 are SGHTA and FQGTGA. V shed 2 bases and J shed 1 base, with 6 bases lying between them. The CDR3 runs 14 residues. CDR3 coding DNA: TGTGCCAGCAGCTTAGATCTATCCTACAATGAGCAGTTCTTC. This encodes CASSLDLSYNEQFF.

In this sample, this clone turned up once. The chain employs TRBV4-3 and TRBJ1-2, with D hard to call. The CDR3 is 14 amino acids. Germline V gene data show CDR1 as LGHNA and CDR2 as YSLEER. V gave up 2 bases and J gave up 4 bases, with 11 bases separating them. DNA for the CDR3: TGCGCCAGCAGCCAAAGCGGGGAAATCTATGGCTACACCTTC. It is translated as CASSQSGEIYGYTF.

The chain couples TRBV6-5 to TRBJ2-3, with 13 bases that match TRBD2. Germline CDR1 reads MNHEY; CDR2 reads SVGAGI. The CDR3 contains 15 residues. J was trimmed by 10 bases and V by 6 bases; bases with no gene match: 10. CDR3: CASRAGTSGIVAQYF. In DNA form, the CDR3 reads TGTGCCAGCAGGGCCGGGACTAGCGGGATTGTGGCGCAGTATTTT.

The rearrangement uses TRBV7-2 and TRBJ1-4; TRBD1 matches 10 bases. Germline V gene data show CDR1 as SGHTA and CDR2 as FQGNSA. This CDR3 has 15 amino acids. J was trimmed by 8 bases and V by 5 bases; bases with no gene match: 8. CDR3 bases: TGTGCCAGCAGCGCCCGACAGGGGGCAGGGGAAAAACTGTTTTTT. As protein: CASSARQGAGEKLFF.